Shown below are 14 T cell receptor beta chains from a single sample sequenced in a study of graft-versus-host responses after intestinal transplantation. Sequencing was performed with immunoSEQ multiplex PCR; in TCRdb, only in-frame clones are kept and a portion is missing. The sample yields tens of thousands of clones, 89% seen once. Source: PBMCs, taken roughly 64 days after intestinal transplantation. The receptors originated from a human patient who received an intestinal transplant, so some T cells may come from the graft donor.

This clone has just one count. The V call is TRBV27, the J call TRBJ2-3; D possibly matches TRBD1 or TRBD2 (6 bases each). Trimming removed 3 bases from V and 4 bases from J, with 11 bases in between. Germline lookup yields CDR1 MNHEY and CDR2 SMNVEV (reference sequence). This CDR3 has 14 amino acids. The CDR3 loop is CASSFRGLPDTQYF. The CDR3 nucleotides are TGTGCCAGCAGTTTCCGGGGGCTTCCAGATACGCAGTATTTT.

The chain joins TRBV30 to TRBJ1-4; D not resolved. CDR1 GTSNPN and CDR2 SVGIG come from the germline V gene (reference sequence). V was trimmed by 0 bases and J by 1 base, leaving 3 bases between them. This CDR3 has 13 residues. The CDR3 reads CAWSVGTNEKLFF. The CDR3 DNA sequence: TGTGCCTGGAGTGTGGGAACTAATGAAAAACTGTTTTTT.

The V gene is TRBV27, the J gene TRBJ2-7; 7 bases agree with TRBD1. V shed 6 bases and J 2 bases; nucleotides not matched to a gene: 4. CDR1 is MNHEY and CDR2 is SMNVEV in the germline V gene (reference sequence). There are 13 residues in the CDR3. In DNA form, the CDR3 reads TGTGCCAGCAGCCAGGGGGATCCCTACGAGCAGTACTTC. It yields the protein CASSQGDPYEQYF.

This clone has only one observation. J is TRBJ1-1 and V is TRBV7-2, with D possibly being TRBD1 (6 bases). This CDR3 contains 17 residues. Germline V gene data show CDR1 as SGHTA and CDR2 as FQGNSA. V shed 4 bases and J shed 0 bases, with 18 bases lying between them. CDR3 in amino acids: CASSSPDSYRMNTEAFF. CDR3 in DNA: TGTGCCAGCAGCTCCCCGGACAGTTACCGCATGAACACTGAAGCTTTCTTT.

The CDR3 reads CASRGGSRYEQFF. The CDR3 DNA reads as TGTGCCAGCAGGGGAGGCTCTAGATATGAGCAGTTCTTC. This chain joins TRBV2 and TRBJ2-1; D is perhaps TRBD2 (6 bases). The CDR3 length is 13 residues. The V gene lost 6 bases and the J gene lost 8 bases, with 14 bases spanning the gap. Per the germline V gene, CDR1 is SNHLY and CDR2 is FYNNEI.

V usage is TRBV7-2 and J usage is TRBJ2-7; TRBD1 aligns across 10 bases. CDR3 size: 14 residues. Losses at the gene ends were 4 bases for V and 5 bases for J; bases not matched to a gene: 5. Germline CDR1 is SGHTA and CDR2 is FQGNSA. The CDR3 sequence is CASSWDRGFNEQYF. CDR3 DNA sequence: TGTGCCAGCAGCTGGGACAGGGGATTCAACGAGCAGTACTTC.

This chain uses TRBV4-1 with TRBJ2-3, with D uncertain. CDR3 length: 13 amino acids. V dropped 0 bases and J dropped 4 bases, with 5 bases sitting between them. Germline CDR1 reads MGHRA; CDR2 reads YSYEKL. The CDR3 protein is CASSQETPDTQYF. The CDR3 DNA follows: TGCGCCAGCAGCCAAGAAACCCCAGATACGCAGTATTTT.

The V gene is TRBV10-2, the J gene TRBJ1-1, with D unresolved. V lost 3 bases and J 5 bases, leaving 4 bases between the germline ends. The CDR3 runs 11 residues. Germline V gene data show CDR1 as WSHSY and CDR2 as SAAADI. The DNA of the CDR3 is TGCGCCAGCAGTGAATGGACTGAAGCTTTCTTT. Residues: CASSEWTEAFF.

This chain joins TRBV7-9 and TRBJ2-5; possible D gene TRBD1, 5 bases. Germline CDR1 reads SEHNR; CDR2 reads FQNEAQ (reference sequence). The CDR3 has 15 residues. Trimming removed 3 bases from V and 0 bases from J, with 11 bases in between. CDR3 DNA: TGTGCCAGCAGCTTTTCGACAGAGTACCAAGAGACCCAGTACTTC. Amino acids: CASSFSTEYQETQYF.

In DNA form, the CDR3 reads TGCGCCAGCAGACAGCCCGGGACTAGCGCCAATGAGCAGTTCTTC. It specifies CASRQPGTSANEQFF. V is TRBV4-1 and J is TRBJ2-1, with TRBD2 matching 10 bases. CDR1 is MGHRA, CDR2 YSYEKL, per germline. Trimming at V came to 6 bases and at J to 6 bases, leaving 8 bases not matched to a gene. The CDR3 sequence is 15 residues long.

The chain carries TRBV5-3 and TRBJ2-6, with D tentatively TRBD1 (6 bases). TRBV5-3 is an open reading frame whose function is uncertain. V was shortened by 1 base and J by 0 bases, with 11 bases between the two germline ends. The CDR3 consists of 17 residues. DNA for the CDR3: TGTGCCAGAAGCTTGCCAGGGGTTGGCTCTGGGGCCAACGTCCTGACTTTC. Translating gives CARSLPGVGSGANVLTF.

The gene calls are TRBV4-1 and TRBJ2-7; TRBD2 is a possible D gene (5 bases). Germline V gives CDR1 MGHRA, CDR2 YSYEKL. The CDR3 is 15 residues long. The V gene lost 0 bases and the J gene lost 3 bases, with 12 bases spanning the gap. CDR3: CASSQDPAGSYEQYF. The CDR3 DNA reads as TGCGCCAGCAGCCAAGATCCGGCGGGCAGCTACGAGCAGTACTTC.

The chain uses TRBV18 and TRBJ2-3; unclear D gene. Trimming took 3 bases from V and 5 from J, leaving 6 bases between them. CDR3 length equals 12 residues. Germline assignment: CDR1 KGHSH and CDR2 LQKENI. The CDR3 reads CASSPYRDTQYF. The DNA of the CDR3 is TGTGCCAGCTCACCTTACAGAGATACGCAGTATTTT.

This clone appeared once. The chain uses TRBV25-1 and TRBJ1-1; no reliable D call. CDR3 length: 14 residues. V lost 8 bases to trimming and J lost 0 bases, with 13 bases between them. Germline CDR1 and CDR2: MGHDK and SYGVNS. CDR3 in amino acids: CASSPWGLNTEAFF. In DNA form, the CDR3 reads TGTGCCAGCTCTCCCTGGGGATTGAACACTGAAGCTTTCTTT.